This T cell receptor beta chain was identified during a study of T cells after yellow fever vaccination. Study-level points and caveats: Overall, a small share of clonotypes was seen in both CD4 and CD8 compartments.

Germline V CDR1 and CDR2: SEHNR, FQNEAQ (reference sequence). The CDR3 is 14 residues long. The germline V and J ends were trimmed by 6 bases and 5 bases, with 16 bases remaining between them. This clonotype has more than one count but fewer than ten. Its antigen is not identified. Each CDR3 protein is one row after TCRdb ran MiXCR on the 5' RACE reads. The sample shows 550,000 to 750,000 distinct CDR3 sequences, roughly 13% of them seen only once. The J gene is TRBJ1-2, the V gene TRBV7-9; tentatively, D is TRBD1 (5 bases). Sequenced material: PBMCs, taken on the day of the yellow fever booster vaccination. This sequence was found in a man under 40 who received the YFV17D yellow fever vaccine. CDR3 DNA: TGTGCCAGCAGATACCAGGGTGGTGGGTATGGCTACACCTTC. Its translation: CASRYQGGGYGYTF.